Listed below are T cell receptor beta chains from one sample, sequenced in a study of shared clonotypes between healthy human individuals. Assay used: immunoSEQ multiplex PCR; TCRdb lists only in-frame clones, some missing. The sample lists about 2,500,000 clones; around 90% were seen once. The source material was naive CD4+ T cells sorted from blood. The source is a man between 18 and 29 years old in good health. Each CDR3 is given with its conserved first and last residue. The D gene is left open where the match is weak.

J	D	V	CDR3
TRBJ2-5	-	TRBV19	CASAGMKGQETQYF
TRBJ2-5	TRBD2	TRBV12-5	CASATLAGGGETQYF
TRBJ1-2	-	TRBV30	CAWSDHGVRGYTF
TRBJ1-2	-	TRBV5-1	CASSTGQSNYGYTF
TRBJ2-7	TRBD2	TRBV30	CAWSVSRLGTSGRYSYEQYF
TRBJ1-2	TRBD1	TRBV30	CAWAQDRAGGYTF
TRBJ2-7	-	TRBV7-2	CASSLNGDTIYEQYF
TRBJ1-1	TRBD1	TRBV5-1	CASSLPGTALNTEAFF
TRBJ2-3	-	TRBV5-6	CASSLPPSTDTQYF
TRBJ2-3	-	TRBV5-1	CASSYSGGRIDTQYF
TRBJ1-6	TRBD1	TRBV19	CASSTAPGQGWHSPLHF
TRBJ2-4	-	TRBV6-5	CASSYSSWTTKNIQYF
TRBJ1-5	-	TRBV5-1	CASSLAPNDGNQPQHF
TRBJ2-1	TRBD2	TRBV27	CASSGGLAGFNEQFF
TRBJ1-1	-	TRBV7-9	CASSSTLGGRNTEAFF
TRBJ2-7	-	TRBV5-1	CASSPGQSFYEQYF
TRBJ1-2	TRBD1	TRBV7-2	CASSFFQSLGTAEGYTF
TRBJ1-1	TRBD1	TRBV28	CASSSETRGRKDTEAFF
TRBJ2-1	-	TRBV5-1	CASSWGVVVGNEQFF
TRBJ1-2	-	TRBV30	CAWSDEDYGYTF
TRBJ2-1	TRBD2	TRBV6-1	CASSEPGLAAYNEQFF
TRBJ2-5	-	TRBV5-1	CASSLLFVETQYF
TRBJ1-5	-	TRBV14	CASHTQPQHF
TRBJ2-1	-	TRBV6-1	CASSEGRIFF
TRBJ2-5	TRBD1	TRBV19	CASSKTGGRETQYF
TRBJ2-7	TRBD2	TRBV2	CASRGLAGGAYEQYF
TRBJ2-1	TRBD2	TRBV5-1	CASSLGLAGGFDLNEQFF
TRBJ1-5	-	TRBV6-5	CASSYSRNNQPQHF
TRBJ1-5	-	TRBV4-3	CASSQVLQSYSNQPQHF
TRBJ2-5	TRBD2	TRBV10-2	CASALSGGGETQYF
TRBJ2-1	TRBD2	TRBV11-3	CASSLTLAVYNEQFF
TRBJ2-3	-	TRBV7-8	CASSQQVKVAHTDTQYF
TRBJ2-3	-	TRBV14	CASSPSIQTNVDTQYF
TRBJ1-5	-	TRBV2	CASSGGVAQPQHF
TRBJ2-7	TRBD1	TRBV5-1	CASSLMGQGYEQYF
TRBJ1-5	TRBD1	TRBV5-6	CASSSGTGDYQPQHF
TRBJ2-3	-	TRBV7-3	CASSLTGGSTDTQYF
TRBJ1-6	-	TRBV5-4	CASSLGGFWDSPLHF
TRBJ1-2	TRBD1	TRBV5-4	CASSLEGTGGGYNYGYTF
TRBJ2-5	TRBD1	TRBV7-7	CASSPLSSGTGETQYF
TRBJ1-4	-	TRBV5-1	CASTRDGNEKLFF
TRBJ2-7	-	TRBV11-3	CASSLYRGAEQYF
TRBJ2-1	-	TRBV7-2	CASSLEARGEQFF
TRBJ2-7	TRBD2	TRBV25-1	CASSDGLAVSSYEQYF
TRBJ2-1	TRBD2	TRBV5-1	CASSQTSGSYNEQFF
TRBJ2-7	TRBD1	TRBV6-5	CASSPSTGGFNEQYF
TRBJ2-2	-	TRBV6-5	CASRAGLGPGELFF
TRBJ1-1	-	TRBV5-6	CASSSLHLNTEAFF